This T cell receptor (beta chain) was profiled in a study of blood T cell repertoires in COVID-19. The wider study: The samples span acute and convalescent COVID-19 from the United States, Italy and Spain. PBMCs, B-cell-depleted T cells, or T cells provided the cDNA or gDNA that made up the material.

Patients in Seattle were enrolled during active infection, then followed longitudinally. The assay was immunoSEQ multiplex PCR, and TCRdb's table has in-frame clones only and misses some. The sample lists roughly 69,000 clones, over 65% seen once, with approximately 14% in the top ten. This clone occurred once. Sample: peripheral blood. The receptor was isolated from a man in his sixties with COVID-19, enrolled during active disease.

The CDR3 nucleotides are TGCGCCAGCAGCCCAGGACAGGGAGAATATACGCAGTATTTT. Its protein product is CASSPGQGEYTQYF. This chain connects TRBV5-1 to TRBJ2-3; 8 bases are a match to TRBD1. The CDR3 loop spans 14 amino acids. The J segment lost 7 bases and the V segment lost 4 bases, leaving 8 bases of the junction unmatched. CDR1 SGHRS and CDR2 YFSETQ come from the germline V gene.